The 21 T cell receptor beta chains below were found in one sample sequenced in a study of blood T cell repertoires in COVID-19. Here immunoSEQ multiplex PCR was the method, and the copy in TCRdb shows in-frame clones only, minus some. The table has around 270,000 clones, approximately 92% seen once. The sequenced sample consisted of peripheral blood. The source is a young adult with COVID-19, enrolled during active disease.

This chain connects TRBV7-2 to TRBJ2-3; 11 bases fit TRBD2. There are 17 residues in the CDR3. Germline CDR1 reads SGHTA; CDR2 reads FQGNSA. With 5 bases clipped from V and 4 bases from J, the junction kept 11 bases outside the gene matches. CDR3 DNA sequence: TGTGCCAGCAGCGGTTTAGCGGGAGGGCTGCGCTCAGATACGCAGTATTTT. It specifies CASSGLAGGLRSDTQYF.

The count of this clone is one. The CDR3 DNA reads TGTGCCAGCAGCTCGGGACTAGCGGGCACAGATACGCAGTATTTT. It translates to CASSSGLAGTDTQYF. V usage is TRBV7-6 and J usage is TRBJ2-3; the match to TRBD2 covers 11 bases. This CDR3 spans 15 amino acids. The junction had 1 base not matched to a gene; V was cut back by 4 bases and J by 1 base. The germline V gene encodes CDR1 SGHVS and CDR2 FNYEAQ.

V usage is TRBV7-2 and J usage is TRBJ2-5; TRBD2 might be the D (6 bases). The CDR3 contains 14 residues. Trimming cost V 1 base and J 2 bases, with 8 bases left between them. Germline V gives CDR1 SGHTA, CDR2 FQGNSA. The CDR3 nucleotides read TGTGCCAGCAGCTTAGATGGGGGGCAAGAGACCCAGTACTTC. Its protein product is CASSLDGGQETQYF.

DNA of the CDR3: TGCGCCAGCAGCTCGGGGACTAGCGGGGGCCTGTACGAGCAGTACTTC. This sequence encodes CASSSGTSGGLYEQYF. J is TRBJ2-7 and V is TRBV5-1; 14 bases fit TRBD2. Germline CDR1 and CDR2: SGHRS and YFSETQ. After removal of 3 bases from V and 4 bases from J, the junction contained 6 bases not matched to a gene. CDR3 length equals 16 residues.

This chain joins TRBV27 and TRBJ1-2; 9 bases map to TRBD1. This CDR3 contains 14 residues. CDR1 is MNHEY, CDR2 SMNVEV, per germline (reference sequence). The J segment lost 8 bases and the V segment lost 7 bases, leaving 11 bases of the junction unmatched. CDR3 nucleotides: TGTGCCAGCAAATCGGGGACAGGGACGGTCGGCTACACCTTC. This encodes CASKSGTGTVGYTF.

The chain uses TRBV29-1 and TRBJ1-5; the match to TRBD1 covers 9 bases. The length of the CDR3 is 13 residues. Germline V gene lookup returns CDR1 SQVTM and CDR2 ANQGSEA. V was clipped by 6 bases and J by 7 bases; unmatched bases: 7. CDR3 nucleotides: TGCAGCGTCGGGACAGGGCGAGGGCAGCCCCAGCATTTT. It yields the protein CSVGTGRGQPQHF.

The gene calls are TRBV3-1 (or the pseudogene TRBV3-2) and TRBJ2-1, with D possibly matching TRBD2 (6 bases). V lost 2 bases and J 3 bases, leaving 14 bases between the germline ends. Germline CDR1 is LGHDT and CDR2 is YNNKEL (reference sequence). CDR3 length: 16 amino acids. The CDR3 protein is CASSQKGGPGYNEQFF. The CDR3 nucleotides read TGTGCCAGCAGCCAAAAGGGAGGTCCAGGCTACAATGAGCAGTTCTTC.

This clone was detected only once. The chain combines TRBV18 with TRBJ2-7; 7 nucleotides agree with TRBD2. The V segment lost 3 bases and the J segment 6 bases; nucleotides outside the gene matches: 11. Germline-derived CDR1 and CDR2 are KGHSH and LQKENI. This CDR3 spans 15 amino acids. CDR3 loop: CASSPRAGEPLEQYF. The CDR3 nucleotides are TGTGCCAGCTCACCCAGGGCGGGAGAGCCCCTCGAGCAGTACTTC.

The rearrangement uses TRBV28 and TRBJ1-1, with 8 positions matching TRBD1. Trimming took 7 bases from V and 10 from J; bases not matched to a gene: 17. CDR1 and CDR2 (germline): MDHEN, SYDVKM. There are 15 residues in the CDR3. In DNA, the CDR3 is TGTGCCAGCACCCTACCCCTGGGAGCAGGGGGCCGAGCTTTCTTT. Amino acid sequence: CASTLPLGAGGRAFF.

The chain is built from TRBV19 and TRBJ2-7, with 9 bases lining up with TRBD1. The germline gives CDR1 LNHDA, CDR2 SQIVND (reference sequence). The CDR3 consists of 14 residues. With V trimmed by 7 bases and J by 5 bases, 9 bases remained unmatched. Written as DNA, the CDR3 is TGTGCCAGTACCGCCGGGACAGGGAACAACGAGCAGTACTTC. This encodes CASTAGTGNNEQYF.

The V call is TRBV25-1, the J call TRBJ2-5; 10 bases match TRBD2. The V segment lost 5 bases and the J segment 5 bases; nucleotides outside the gene matches: 11. Germline values: CDR1 MGHDK, CDR2 SYGVNS. The CDR3 runs to 16 residues. The CDR3 sequence: CASSLTVAGGRETQYF. CDR3 DNA sequence: TGTGCCAGCAGTCTAACCGTAGCGGGAGGAAGGGAGACCCAGTACTTC.

The V call is TRBV28, the J call TRBJ2-3, with D possibly being TRBD2 (6 bases). The length of the CDR3 is 14 residues. Germline lookup yields CDR1 MDHEN and CDR2 SYDVKM. Trimming removed 5 bases at V and 4 bases at J, with 13 bases between. Here the CDR3 DNA reads TGTGCCAGCAGTCAGGAGGGCACGTCAGATACGCAGTATTTT. This codes for CASSQEGTSDTQYF.

V and J are TRBV3-1 (or the pseudogene TRBV3-2) and TRBJ2-7; 11 bases are a match to TRBD1. The CDR3 contains 14 residues. V lost 4 bases and J lost 7; bases outside the gene matches: 6. Germline assignment: CDR1 LGHDT and CDR2 YNNKEL (reference sequence). The CDR3 region has the DNA TGTGCCAGCAGCCCTCGGACAGGGGGCGAAGAGCAGTACTTC. Protein: CASSPRTGGEEQYF.

The chain links TRBV19 to TRBJ1-1; D gene uncertain. V lost 6 bases and J lost 1, with 6 bases in between. The CDR3 runs 12 residues. Germline CDR1 is LNHDA and CDR2 is SQIVND (reference sequence). The CDR3 DNA reads TGTGCCAGTAGCTTCCGGAACACTGAAGCTTTCTTT. Translation gives CASSFRNTEAFF.

The chain is built from TRBV9 and TRBJ2-3; D might be TRBD2 (5 bases). CDR1 is SGDLS, CDR2 YYNGEE, per germline. CDR3 length: 16 residues. Trimming took off 3 bases at V and 5 bases at J, with 19 bases between the two ends. CDR3 nucleotide sequence: TGTGCCAGCAGCGCACTAAATGTTGGAGGAGGAGATACGCAGTATTTT. It translates to CASSALNVGGGDTQYF.

V usage is TRBV20-1 and J usage is TRBJ1-4; no definite D call. Germline V lookup: CDR1 DFQATT, CDR2 SNEGSKA (reference sequence). V lost 3 bases and J 8 bases, leaving 13 bases between the germline ends. The CDR3 length is 13 residues. The CDR3 is CSASLNSGEKLFF. The CDR3 nucleotides are TGCAGTGCTAGTCTCAACTCAGGAGAAAAACTGTTTTTT.

The chain's CDR3 is CAWTVSSYNEQFF. DNA of the CDR3: TGTGCCTGGACTGTGAGCTCCTACAATGAGCAGTTCTTC. This rearrangement joins TRBV30 to TRBJ2-1; no clear D. The CDR3 length is 13 residues. In germline, CDR1 is GTSNPN, CDR2 SVGIG (reference sequence). Between the trimmed V and J ends, which lost 4 bases and 0 bases, there was a span of 7 bases.

The chain joins TRBV7-3 to TRBJ2-5, with a weak D call TRBD2 (5 bases). Trimming removed 3 bases at V and 1 base at J, with 12 bases between. This CDR3 has 15 amino acids. Germline V gene data show CDR1 as SGHTA and CDR2 as FQGTGA. CDR3 amino acids: CASSFLGGPQETQYF. CDR3 bases: TGTGCCAGCAGCTTCCTAGGCGGGCCCCAAGAGACCCAGTACTTC.

The CDR3: CATSRRGRDAYEQYF. In nucleotides, the CDR3 is TGTGCCACCAGCAGGAGGGGGCGGGATGCCTACGAGCAGTACTTC. The chain combines TRBV15 with TRBJ2-7; maybe TRBD1 (7 bases). This CDR3 region has 15 residues. V was pared by 3 bases and J by 2 bases, with 14 bases between. Germline V gene lookup returns CDR1 LNHNV and CDR2 YYDKDF (reference sequence).

Turning to this clone: Other DNA sequences in the same sample also yield this CDR3. The chain carries TRBV19 and TRBJ1-5; 8 nucleotides agree with TRBD1. The CDR3 length is 13 residues. Germline CDR1 is LNHDA and CDR2 is SQIVND (reference sequence). J gave up 6 bases and V 8 bases, and 6 bases lay outside the gene matches. The CDR3 bases are TGTGCCAGTTCTGGACAGGGTCCTCAGCCCCAGCATTTT. Translating it yields CASSGQGPQPQHF.

V is TRBV7-9 and J is TRBJ2-6, with 12 bases lining up with TRBD1. CDR1 SEHNR and CDR2 FQNEAQ come from the germline V gene (reference sequence). V shed 5 bases and J 3 bases; nucleotides not matched to a gene: 5. CDR3 length: 17 residues. In DNA, the CDR3 is TGTGCCAGCAGCCGGGGACAGGGGGCTGATGGGGCCAACGTCCTGACTTTC. It translates to CASSRGQGADGANVLTF.